This TCR beta chain stems from a study of T-cell reconstitution after alpha-beta-depleted transplantation in children. A library of TCRbeta sequences, prepared with unique molecular identifiers, was generated. Via MiXCR, TCRdb re-called the PCR reads, giving one row per CDR3 protein. The sample yields 330,000 or so distinct CDR3 sequences, 10% seen once. The V gene end was trimmed by 4 bases and the J gene end by 3 bases; junction bases not matched to a gene: 9. Germline CDR1 SGHAT, CDR2 FQNNGV. The CDR3 is 17 residues long. This chain joins TRBV11-2 and TRBJ2-3; 11 positions agree with TRBD2. This receptor was taken from a boy under three years old with acute myeloid leukemia, due to receive a stem cell transplant. The starting material was PBMCs, obtained before TCRalphabeta/CD19-depleted stem cell transplant. As DNA, the CDR3 is TGTGCCAGCAGCTCCCCTGGAACTAGCGGGAGTACAGATACGCAGTATTTT. Protein product: CASSSPGTSGSTDTQYF.